These 30 T cell receptor beta chains were all obtained from the same sample, sequenced in a study of neurological immune-mediated disorders. Indicated time point: longitudinal time-point 1 (baseline). TCRdb processed the 5' RACE reads anew with MiXCR; each CDR3 protein has one entry. This table has about 71,000 distinct CDR3 sequences, roughly 10% appearing once. The sequencing input was PBMCs. The receptors stem from a man aged 25-45 years in good health.

Ten or more counts support this clonotype. The rearrangement joins TRBV6-5 to TRBJ2-2; 7 bases align to TRBD1. The trim removed 6 bases at V and 0 bases at J, leaving 4 bases unmatched. Germline V gene sequence: CDR1 MNHEY, CDR2 SVGAGI. This CDR3 has 15 residues. CDR3 residues: CASRKGQANTGELFF. The CDR3 DNA is TGTGCCAGCAGGAAAGGACAGGCGAACACCGGGGAGCTGTTTTTT.

In this sample, this clonotype turned up many times. The rearrangement joins TRBV29-1 to TRBJ1-3; D not certain. The CDR3 is made up of 11 amino acids. CDR1 and CDR2 from the germline V gene are SQVTM and ANQGSEA. The V end was cut by 6 bases, the J end by 7 bases, with 10 bases between. The CDR3 sequence: CSVRVANTIYF. The CDR3 nucleotides are TGCAGCGTCAGAGTGGCTAACACCATATATTTT.

In this sample, this clonotype turned up a few times. The rearrangement uses TRBV6-6 and TRBJ1-4, with TRBD1 matching over 7 bases. The CDR3 consists of 15 residues. From germline, CDR1 is MNHNY and CDR2 SVGAGI (reference sequence). Trimming cost V 2 bases and J 10 bases; bases outside gene matches: 10. The DNA of the CDR3 is TGTGCCAGCAGTTACCCTTCGACAGGGAGGGCAAAACTGTTTTTT. Translated: CASSYPSTGRAKLFF.

The chain uses TRBV5-5 and TRBJ1-2, with a weak D call TRBD1 (6 bases). The V gene lost 4 bases and the J gene lost 7 bases, with 20 bases spanning the gap. The CDR3 covers 15 residues. Germline V lookup: CDR1 SGHKS, CDR2 YYEKEE (reference sequence). For the CDR3, the DNA is TGTGCCAGCAGCCCCCACAGGGAGATAAGGGGTGGCTACACCTTC. Protein product: CASSPHREIRGGYTF.

This clonotype was counted many times. The CDR3 DNA reads TGCGCCAGCAGCCAAGATGGAGTTTACGAGCAGTACTTC. Translation: CASSQDGVYEQYF. The chain uses TRBV4-1 and TRBJ2-7; no definite D call. V gave up 0 bases and J gave up 4 bases, with 7 bases separating them. The CDR3 has 13 amino acids. Per the germline V gene, CDR1 is MGHRA and CDR2 is YSYEKL.

This clonotype was observed many times. The chain carries TRBV5-1 and TRBJ2-1; 10 bases match TRBD2. The CDR3 has 19 amino acids. The V gene end was trimmed by 4 bases and the J gene end by 10 bases; junction bases not matched to a gene: 23. Germline lookup yields CDR1 SGHRS and CDR2 YFSETQ. CDR3 residues: CASSPEPNWASGSGREQFF. As DNA, the CDR3 is TGCGCCAGCAGCCCGGAACCGAACTGGGCTAGCGGGAGCGGTAGAGAGCAGTTCTTC.

Concerning this clonotype: This may come from a read error, since a much larger clone is one base off. The chain is built from TRBV29-1 and TRBJ1-2; 8 bases map to TRBD1. Germline trimming cut 7 bases from V and 2 bases from J; bases unmatched to any gene: 6. CDR3 length: 13 amino acids. Germline V lookup: CDR1 SQVTM, CDR2 ANQGSEA. The CDR3 nucleotides read TGCAGCGCTGAGACAGGGGCAAACTATGGCTACACCTTC. Translation gives CSAETGANYGYTF. Complete variable domain (other parts from reference TRBV29-1 and TRBJ1-2): SAVISQKPSRDICQRGTSLTIQCQVDSQVTMMFWYRQQPGQSLTLIATANQGSEATYESGFVIDKFPISRPNLTFSTLTVSNMSPEDSSIYLCSAETGANYGYTFGSGTRLTVV.

There are many counts of this clonotype. The chain uses TRBV18 and TRBJ1-1, with D possibly matching TRBD1 (5 bases). CDR3 length: 17 amino acids. Trimming took off 6 bases at V and 0 bases at J, with 20 bases between the two ends. Germline loops: CDR1 KGHSH, CDR2 LQKENI. The CDR3 DNA reads TGTGCCAGCTCCCCTCAAGCCAGACAGAGGATGAACACTGAAGCTTTCTTT. It specifies CASSPQARQRMNTEAFF.

This clonotype was seen ten or more times. The genes are TRBV20-1 and TRBJ1-1; perhaps TRBD1 as D (5 bases). The CDR3 totals 13 residues. V was trimmed by 5 bases and J by 0 bases, leaving 10 bases between them. Germline-derived CDR1 and CDR2 are DFQATT and SNEGSKA (reference sequence). The CDR3 coding sequence is TGCAGTGCTGGTCCGACAGTGAACACTGAAGCTTTCTTT. It translates to CSAGPTVNTEAFF.

In this sample, this clonotype turned up many times. This chain joins TRBV20-1 and TRBJ2-7; a possible D gene is TRBD2 (6 bases). From germline, CDR1 is DFQATT and CDR2 SNEGSKA (reference sequence). The CDR3 has 13 residues. V lost 8 bases, J lost 2 bases, and 16 bases lay in between. In nucleotides, the CDR3 is TGCAGTTGCTTCAGGGACTCCGCCTACGAGCAGTACTTC. This codes for CSCFRDSAYEQYF.

This clonotype was seen many times. The chain recombines TRBV27 with TRBJ2-7; a possible D gene is TRBD2 (7 bases). Trimming left V 5 bases short and J 6 bases short, with 14 bases between. CDR1 MNHEY and CDR2 SMNVEV come from the germline V gene (reference sequence). The CDR3 is 13 amino acids. DNA of the CDR3: TGTGCCAGCAGTAAAGGGGGGGTTTTCGAGCAGTACTTC. Its protein product is CASSKGGVFEQYF.

This clonotype was counted at least ten times. The rearrangement joins TRBV9 to TRBJ2-7, with 9 bases fitting TRBD1. Germline lookup yields CDR1 SGDLS and CDR2 YYNGEE. The V segment lost 0 bases and the J segment 5 bases; nucleotides outside the gene matches: 6. This CDR3 is built from 15 residues. CDR3 DNA sequence: TGTGCCAGCAGCGTAGAGGGACAGGGTTTCGACGAGCAGTACTTC. Its translation: CASSVEGQGFDEQYF. The full variable domain, in which reference TRBV9 and TRBJ2-7 provide the parts outside the CDR3, is DSGVTQTPKHLITATGQRVTLRCSPRSGDLSVYWYQQSLDQGLQFLIQYYNGEERAKGNILERFSAQQFPDLHSELNLSSLELGDSALYFCASSVEGQGFDEQYFGPGTRLTVT.

This clonotype was seen ten or more times. The chain couples TRBV20-1 to TRBJ2-7; 8 bases map to TRBD2. Germline CDR1 is DFQATT and CDR2 is SNEGSKA (reference sequence). The CDR3 is 13 amino acids. With V trimmed by 6 bases and J by 2 bases, 6 bases remained unmatched. The CDR3 reads CSAGSGGTYEQYF. The CDR3 DNA is TGCAGTGCCGGGAGCGGGGGAACCTACGAGCAGTACTTC.

Only a few counts were recorded for this clonotype. The chain joins TRBV12-3 or TRBV12-4 to TRBJ2-1; TRBD2 matches 12 bases. This CDR3 region has 16 residues. V dropped 6 bases and J dropped 3; count of bases not matched to a gene: 6. This CDR3 is CASSPLAGGFYNEQFF. The CDR3 DNA is TGTGCCAGCAGCCCACTAGCGGGAGGTTTCTACAATGAGCAGTTCTTC.

This clonotype has ten or more counts. V gene TRBV2 combines with J gene TRBJ2-7; possibly TRBD1 for D (5 bases). Per germline, CDR1 SNHLY and CDR2 FYNNEI. V dropped 5 bases and J dropped 2 bases, with 10 bases sitting between them. The CDR3 sequence is 13 residues long. The CDR3 DNA follows: TGTGCCAGCAGTCGGCAGGGTACCTACGAGCAGTACTTC. Translating it yields CASSRQGTYEQYF.

The J gene is TRBJ2-1, the V gene TRBV20-1; 8 nucleotides agree with TRBD2. The CDR3 is made up of 15 amino acids. The germline gives CDR1 DFQATT, CDR2 SNEGSKA (reference sequence). V lost 5 bases and J lost 6; bases outside the gene matches: 12. In DNA, the CDR3 is TGCAGTGCTGTAGTCCTAACTAGCGGAATCAATGAGCAGTTCTTC. Translating gives CSAVVLTSGINEQFF.

This clonotype came up a few times. The chain has TRBV20-1 and TRBJ2-7, with D perhaps matching TRBD1 (5 bases). From germline, CDR1 is DFQATT and CDR2 SNEGSKA (reference sequence). Trimming took 2 bases from V and 5 from J, leaving 16 bases between them. The length of the CDR3 is 14 residues. The CDR3 spells CSARTGREMDEQYF. CDR3 nucleotides: TGCAGTGCTAGAACGGGCAGGGAAATGGACGAGCAGTACTTC.

At least ten counts were recorded for this clonotype. The rearrangement joins TRBV5-1 to TRBJ2-7; TRBD1 aligns across 11 bases. This CDR3 has 16 residues. The J segment lost 4 bases and the V segment lost 3 bases, leaving 9 bases of the junction unmatched. CDR1 and CDR2 (germline): SGHRS, YFSETQ. Here the CDR3 reads CASSSISGQGGYEQYF. CDR3 sequence (DNA): TGCGCCAGCAGCTCGATATCGGGACAGGGGGGTTACGAGCAGTACTTC.

Concerning this clonotype: This could be a read error, since a much larger clone is one nucleotide away. V gene TRBV9 combines with J gene TRBJ2-1; D perhaps matches TRBD2 (6 bases). The CDR3 totals 16 residues. CDR1 SGDLS and CDR2 YYNGEE come from the germline V gene. The CDR3, as DNA: TGTGCCAGCAGCGTAGTGTGGGAGGCTCCCTACAATGACCAGTTCTTC. It is translated as CASSVVWEAPYNDQFF.

There are many counts of this clonotype. The rearrangement joins TRBV7-2 to TRBJ2-3, with D unclear. The CDR3 has 15 residues. The V gene lost 3 bases and the J gene lost 6 bases, with 16 bases spanning the gap. CDR1 is SGHTA and CDR2 is FQGNSA in the germline V gene. CDR3 nucleotides: TGTGCCAGCAGCTTTAGTTCCGCAGCAGCCGATACGCAGTATTTT. Translation gives CASSFSSAAADTQYF. Combining the CDR3 with reference TRBV7-2 and TRBJ2-3 gives the whole variable domain GAGVSQSPSNKVTEKGKDVELRCDPISGHTALYWYRQSLGQGLEFLIYFQGNSAPDKSGLPSDRFSAERTGGSVSTLTIQRTQQEDSAVYLCASSFSSAAADTQYFGPGTRLTVL.

This clonotype was recorded at least ten times. The rearrangement uses TRBV20-1 and TRBJ1-1; a possible D gene is TRBD1 (6 bases). The CDR3 spans 13 residues. The germline CDR1 and CDR2 sequences are DFQATT and SNEGSKA (reference sequence). Trimming removed 4 bases at V and 5 bases at J, with 14 bases between. DNA for the CDR3: TGCAGTGCTAACCAAGGGGGGAGGACTGAAGCTTTCTTT. This gives the protein CSANQGGRTEAFF.

This clonotype showed up many times. The CDR3 nucleotides read TGCGCCAGCAGCCAGGGACAGGGGAAGGAAAAACTGTTTTTT. Translating gives CASSQGQGKEKLFF. This chain links TRBV5-1 with TRBJ1-4, with 10 bases matching TRBD1. CDR3 length: 14 amino acids. The germline CDR1 and CDR2 sequences are SGHRS and YFSETQ. The junction had 5 bases not matched to a gene; V was cut back by 4 bases and J by 8 bases.

This clonotype was detected only a few times. The chain has TRBV7-8 and TRBJ2-4, with TRBD2 matching over 13 bases. The V segment lost 4 bases and the J segment 3 bases; nucleotides outside the gene matches: 6. Germline CDR1 reads SGHVS; CDR2 reads FQNEAQ. The CDR3 sequence is 17 residues long. The chain's CDR3 is CASSYSGLAGVKNIQYF. CDR3 DNA sequence: TGTGCCAGCAGCTACTCCGGACTAGCGGGAGTCAAAAACATTCAGTACTTC. The complete variable domain, with remaining parts taken from reference TRBV7-8 and TRBJ2-4, reads GAGVSQSPRYKVAKRGQDVALRCDPISGHVSLFWYQQALGQGPEFLTYFQNEAQLDKSGLPSDRFFAERPEGSVSTLKIQRTQQEDSAVYLCASSYSGLAGVKNIQYFGAGTRLSVL.

DNA for the CDR3: TGCAGTGCTTCATCCCTGACTAGCGGGAACCAAGAGACCCAGTACTTC. This encodes CSASSLTSGNQETQYF. This chain joins TRBV20-1 and TRBJ2-5, with 11 positions matching TRBD2. Germline loops: CDR1 DFQATT, CDR2 SNEGSKA (reference sequence). V trimming: 5 bases; J trimming: 0 bases; junction bases outside the gene matches: 8. The CDR3 length is 16 residues.

This clonotype was counted ten times or more. Here the CDR3 DNA reads TGCGCCAGCAGCTTGGAAGCGGGGCAACCCTACAATGAGCAGTTCTTC. This translates into CASSLEAGQPYNEQFF. The chain has TRBV5-1 and TRBJ2-1, with 7 bases that match TRBD2. The CDR3 loop spans 16 amino acids. V dropped 0 bases and J dropped 2; count of bases not matched to a gene: 5. Germline V gene lookup returns CDR1 SGHRS and CDR2 YFSETQ.

This clonotype was observed many times. This chain connects TRBV4-2 to TRBJ1-5; no clear D. Trimming cost V 4 bases and J 6 bases, with 16 bases left between them. CDR1 and CDR2 (germline): LGHNA, YNFKEQ. The CDR3 is made up of 15 amino acids. This CDR3 reads CASSPSGVLTQPQHF. The CDR3 region has the DNA TGTGCCAGCAGCCCCTCAGGCGTTCTAACTCAGCCCCAGCATTTT.

This clonotype was observed at least ten times. This sequence joins TRBV12-3 or TRBV12-4 and TRBJ1-2; 7 bases are a match to TRBD1. Losses at the gene ends were 4 bases for V and 7 bases for J; bases not matched to a gene: 9. The CDR3 runs 14 residues. As DNA, the CDR3 is TGTGCCAGCAGTTCCTGGACAGGTGAATTTGGCTACACCTTC. As protein: CASSSWTGEFGYTF.

This clonotype has ten or more counts. The chain couples TRBV7-9 to TRBJ2-1; a weak D match, TRBD1 (5 bases). There are 17 residues in the CDR3. V shed 5 bases and J shed 2 bases, with 19 bases lying between them. Germline V gene lookup returns CDR1 SEHNR and CDR2 FQNEAQ (reference sequence). In nucleotides, the CDR3 is TGTGCCAGCAGCCCATCCCCTGGGCAGGGCCCCTACAATGAGCAGTTCTTC. It yields the protein CASSPSPGQGPYNEQFF.

This chain links TRBV20-1 with TRBJ2-5, with D perhaps TRBD2 (5 bases). Trimming removed 3 bases from V and 5 bases from J, with 16 bases in between. Looked up from germline, CDR1 is DFQATT and CDR2 is SNEGSKA (reference sequence). This CDR3 is 14 amino acids long. CDR3 amino acids: CSASPGGRWETQYF. The CDR3 DNA reads as TGCAGTGCTAGCCCCGGAGGTAGATGGGAGACCCAGTACTTC.

This clonotype was seen many times. The rearrangement joins TRBV27 to TRBJ1-1; possible D gene TRBD1, 6 bases. The V end lost 2 bases, the J end lost 2 bases, and 12 bases lay between the germline ends. CDR1 and CDR2 from the germline V gene are MNHEY and SMNVEV (reference sequence). The CDR3 loop spans 15 amino acids. The CDR3 here is CASSLKAGTNTEAFF. CDR3 sequence (DNA): TGTGCCAGCAGTTTAAAGGCAGGGACAAACACTGAAGCTTTCTTT.